One sample yielded the 13 T cell receptor beta chains listed below, sequenced in a study of identifying expanded T cells in peripheral blood. Assay: immunoSEQ multiplex PCR; the TCRdb copy retains only in-frame clones and omits some. The sample records about 94,000 clones, around 90% being singletons. Sequenced: blood. The receptors here all came from a person between 18 and 70 years old in good health.

This clone was recorded once. V and J are TRBV19 and TRBJ1-2; D not resolved. Deletions cut 3 bases from V and 4 bases from J, with 12 bases between. CDR3 length equals 14 residues. Germline CDR1 is LNHDA and CDR2 is SQIVND (reference sequence). This chain's CDR3 is CASSMDGSLYGYTF. The CDR3 DNA reads TGTGCCAGTAGTATGGACGGGAGCCTCTATGGCTACACCTTC.

The rearrangement joins TRBV7-2 to TRBJ1-2; D ambiguous. The germline CDR1 and CDR2 sequences are SGHTA and FQGNSA. This CDR3 spans 12 amino acids. V lost 5 bases and J lost 5, with 9 bases in between. Here the CDR3 DNA reads TGTGCCAGCAGCCCCCCCTGGTATGGCTACACCTTC. It yields the protein CASSPPWYGYTF.

This chain uses TRBV15 with TRBJ2-7; D possibly corresponds to TRBD1 (6 bases). Germline V gene lookup returns CDR1 LNHNV and CDR2 YYDKDF (reference sequence). This CDR3 is built from 16 residues. With 3 bases removed from V and 0 bases from J, the gap between germline ends came to 15 bases. CDR3 coding DNA: TGTGCCACCAGCAGGACCCCCGGACAGAACTCCTACGAGCAGTACTTC. This translates into CATSRTPGQNSYEQYF.

The CDR3 region is CASSRDSNYGYTF. As DNA, the CDR3 is TGTGCCAGCTCACGGGACAGTAACTATGGCTACACCTTC. The rearrangement joins TRBV18 to TRBJ1-2; 7 nucleotides agree with TRBD1. The CDR3 is 13 residues long. Germline lookup yields CDR1 KGHSH and CDR2 LQKENI. V lost 4 bases and J lost 1; bases outside the gene matches: 0.

The chain carries TRBV30 and TRBJ2-1, with TRBD2 as a possible D gene (7 bases). The CDR3 length is 16 residues. Per the germline V gene, CDR1 is GTSNPN and CDR2 is SVGIG (reference sequence). Trimming took off 0 bases at V and 4 bases at J, with 16 bases between the two ends. The CDR3 loop reads CAWSVSLGGLYNEQFF. Here the CDR3 DNA reads TGTGCCTGGAGTGTGTCTCTGGGGGGGCTTTACAATGAGCAGTTCTTC.

The rearrangement uses TRBV6-5 and TRBJ1-1, with a possible D match to TRBD1 (6 bases). This CDR3 is 16 amino acids long. In germline, CDR1 is MNHEY, CDR2 SVGAGI. V gave up 4 bases and J gave up 0 bases, with 15 bases separating them. The CDR3 loop is CASSSYLTGLNTEAFF. In nucleotides, the CDR3 is TGTGCCAGCAGTTCTTATTTGACAGGCTTGAACACTGAAGCTTTCTTT.

The chain couples TRBV5-6 to TRBJ1-5, with TRBD1 identical over 7 bases. V dropped 6 bases and J dropped 1; count of bases not matched to a gene: 10. The CDR3 sequence is 16 residues long. Germline loops: CDR1 SGHDT, CDR2 YYEEEE. CDR3 region: CASTRWGRGSNQPQHF. The CDR3 region has the DNA TGTGCCAGCACCCGATGGGGCAGGGGGAGCAATCAGCCCCAGCATTTT.

This chain links TRBV10-1 with TRBJ1-3; 7 nucleotides match TRBD1. Germline CDR1 and CDR2: WNHNN and SYGVQD (reference sequence). The CDR3 has 14 amino acids. Trimming removed 7 bases from V and 8 bases from J; junction bases left unmatched: 11. CDR3 nucleotides: TGCGCCAGCAAGGGAAACAGGGGTGGGGACACCATATATTTT. Amino acid sequence: CASKGNRGGDTIYF.

CDR3 sequence (DNA): TGCGCCAGCAGCCAAGACAGGGGGCTTGTTGGCTACACCTTC. It translates to CASSQDRGLVGYTF. The chain is built from TRBV4-3 and TRBJ1-2; 8 positions match TRBD1. The CDR3 sequence is 14 residues long. Germline V gene data show CDR1 as LGHNA and CDR2 as YSLEER. Trimming took 0 bases from V and 7 from J; bases not matched to a gene: 4.

V gene TRBV4-3 combines with J gene TRBJ2-5, with D tentatively TRBD2 (5 bases). The CDR3 runs 14 residues. From germline, CDR1 is LGHNA and CDR2 YSLEER. V lost 0 bases, J lost 7 bases, and 12 bases lay in between. Here the CDR3 reads CASSQDSGVGTQYF. In nucleotides, the CDR3 is TGCGCCAGCAGCCAAGATTCCGGGGTGGGGACCCAGTACTTC.

This sequence joins TRBV4-1 and TRBJ2-5; 8 bases align to TRBD1. After removal of 4 bases from V and 5 bases from J, the junction contained 6 bases not matched to a gene. Germline CDR1 MGHRA, CDR2 YSYEKL. The CDR3 length is 14 residues. DNA for the CDR3: TGCGCCAGCAGCCTATCGACAGGGGAGGAGACCCAGTACTTC. Translating gives CASSLSTGEETQYF.

This chain uses TRBV6-9 with TRBJ1-5, with 10 bases identical to TRBD1. CDR3 length: 15 amino acids. Germline V gene lookup returns CDR1 MNHGY and CDR2 SVAAGI. J lost 2 bases, V lost 3 bases, and 1 base had no gene match. CDR3 protein: CASSYGTGGNQPQHF. The CDR3 bases are TGTGCCAGCAGTTACGGGACAGGGGGCAATCAGCCCCAGCATTTT.

The DNA of the CDR3 is TGTGCCAGCAGTTCAGAGGGGGCTCGGAATACGCAGTATTTT. Its protein product is CASSSEGARNTQYF. J is TRBJ2-3 and V is TRBV4-2; 7 bases are shared with TRBD1. The CDR3 covers 14 residues. Unmatched junction bases numbered 10, after V lost 6 bases and J lost 7 bases. Looked up from germline, CDR1 is LGHNA and CDR2 is YNFKEQ.